This T cell receptor beta chain originates from a study of control samples from healthy donors and cancer patients. The CDR3 has 16 residues. Per germline, CDR1 LNHDA and CDR2 SQIVND (reference sequence). V lost 9 bases and J 4 bases, leaving 22 bases between the germline ends. Some clones are missing from TCRdb's copy, which holds only in-frame ones; the method was immunoSEQ multiplex PCR. The sample holds 100,000 to 150,000 clones, more than 80% seen once. The source is a man aged 18 to 35 in good health. Sequencing input: blood. The chain carries TRBV19 and TRBJ2-1; D may correspond to TRBD1 or TRBD2 (5 bases each). The CDR3 DNA reads as TGTGCCAGCCGACACATAACCGGGACGGGTTACAATGAGCAGTTCTTC. This encodes CASRHITGTGYNEQFF.